These 24 T cell receptor beta chains were all obtained from the same sample, sequenced in a study of CD8+ T cells in alopecia areata. RNA extraction and reverse transcription yielded cDNA as sequencing template. The assay was immunoSEQ multiplex PCR, and TCRdb's table has in-frame clones only and misses some. Of some 82,000 clones listed, 51% are singletons. What was sequenced was NKG2D-high CD8+ T cells sorted from blood. All receptors derive from a human donor with alopecia areata.

There are a few counts of this clone. The chain couples TRBV28 to TRBJ2-5, with 10 bases fitting TRBD2. This CDR3 is 15 amino acids long. V was pared by 10 bases and J by 1 base, with 9 bases of the junction left unmatched. Germline V gives CDR1 MDHEN, CDR2 SYDVKM. CDR3 bases: TGTGCCACCACCAGCGGGAGGGAACTCCAAGAGACCCAGTACTTC. Its protein product is CATTSGRELQETQYF.

The chain uses TRBV27 and TRBJ2-7; 8 bases match TRBD2. J was trimmed by 13 bases and V by 6 bases; bases with no gene match: 23. The CDR3 has 16 amino acids. From germline, CDR1 is MNHEY and CDR2 SMNVEV (reference sequence). CDR3 nucleotides: TGTGCCAGCAGCCCGCGAGGGTCCTCCCGGATCGGGGGGGTTTACTTC. The encoded protein is CASSPRGSSRIGGVYF.

The genes are TRBV29-1 and TRBJ2-5, with 7 bases lining up with TRBD2. The J call is uncertain, as TRBJ2-7 better fits the DNA end. The germline V gene encodes CDR1 SQVTM and CDR2 ANQGSEA. The CDR3 spans 12 residues. The CDR3 protein is CSAWERGSEQYF. CDR3 bases: TGCAGCGCATGGGAGCGCGGGAGCGAGCAGTACTTC.

V usage is TRBV5-1 and J usage is TRBJ2-7; D is possibly TRBD2 (7 bases). The V end lost 5 bases, the J end lost 6 bases, and 15 bases lay between the germline ends. CDR1 and CDR2 from the germline V gene are SGHRS and YFSETQ. The CDR3 is 13 amino acids. The CDR3 reads CASSDGGASEQYF. CDR3 nucleotides: TGCGCCAGCAGTGATGGGGGGGCGTCCGAGCAGTACTTC.

This clone was observed at least ten times. The CDR3: CASSDGTGTNYGYTF. CDR3 nucleotides: TGTGCCAGCAGCGATGGGACAGGAACTAACTATGGCTACACCTTC. This sequence joins TRBV9 and TRBJ1-2; 8 bases map to TRBD1. Looked up from germline, CDR1 is SGDLS and CDR2 is YYNGEE. The CDR3 is made up of 15 amino acids. The trim removed 3 bases at V and 0 bases at J, leaving 4 bases unmatched.

Only a few counts were recorded for this clone. The gene calls are TRBV4-3 and TRBJ2-5; D is perhaps TRBD1 or TRBD2 (5 bases each). The germline gives CDR1 LGHNA, CDR2 YSLEER. There are 15 residues in the CDR3. V lost 0 bases and J lost 4, with 12 bases in between. CDR3 nucleotide sequence: TGCGCCAGCAGCCAAGACACCGGGACGCCAGAGACCCAGTACTTC. Translating it yields CASSQDTGTPETQYF.

The chain is built from TRBV13 and TRBJ2-7; D perhaps matches TRBD1 (6 bases). Germline V gene lookup returns CDR1 PRHDT and CDR2 FYEKMQ (reference sequence). The CDR3 has 14 amino acids. The germline V and J ends were trimmed by 4 bases and 5 bases, with 15 bases remaining between them. CDR3 bases: TGTGCCAGCAGCTCGGGACACCTAGAAAACGAGCAGTACTTC. Encoded protein: CASSSGHLENEQYF.

The CDR3 DNA sequence: TGTGCCAGCAACGGCCCTGCGGGAACTGAAGCTTTCTTT. This sequence encodes CASNGPAGTEAFF. This chain joins TRBV27 and TRBJ1-1; D unclear. The CDR3 is 13 residues long. With 7 bases removed from V and 5 bases from J, the gap between germline ends came to 14 bases. Germline CDR1 is MNHEY and CDR2 is SMNVEV (reference sequence).

The rearrangement uses TRBV29-1 and TRBJ2-3; D unresolved. Germline CDR1 reads SQVTM; CDR2 reads ANQGSEA. V lost 3 bases and J lost 0, with 19 bases in between. The CDR3 covers 17 residues. The CDR3 coding sequence is TGCAGCGTTGACAACGGCGTCCTCCCATCTAGCACAGATACGCAGTATTTT. Its translation: CSVDNGVLPSSTDTQYF.

Only a few counts were recorded for this clone. This chain links TRBV14 with TRBJ2-1, with D hard to call. Germline-derived CDR1 and CDR2 are SGHDN and FVKESK. Trimming left V 1 base short and J 4 bases short, with 5 bases between. This CDR3 is built from 13 residues. The DNA for the CDR3 is TGTGCCAGCAGCCAAGCACGGTACAATGAGCAGTTCTTC. The encoded protein is CASSQARYNEQFF.

The rearrangement links TRBV27 to TRBJ1-1; D gene ambiguous. Germline V gene data show CDR1 as MNHEY and CDR2 as SMNVEV (reference sequence). The CDR3 length is 14 residues. V was clipped by 3 bases and J by 0 bases, with 8 bases between them. CDR3 sequence reads: CASSFGQMNTEAFF. CDR3 in DNA: TGTGCCAGCAGTTTTGGGCAGATGAACACTGAAGCTTTCTTT.

In DNA form, the CDR3 reads TGCAGTGCCCCGCTCGGGTACGAGCAGTACTTC. This gives the protein CSAPLGYEQYF. The chain uses TRBV20-1 and TRBJ2-7; D not certain. The CDR3 extends over 11 amino acids. Per germline, CDR1 DFQATT and CDR2 SNEGSKA (reference sequence). Trimming cost V 6 bases and J 4 bases, with 10 bases left between them.

The chain couples TRBV30 to TRBJ1-1; unclear D gene. The CDR3 is 11 residues long. Germline V gene lookup returns CDR1 GTSNPN and CDR2 SVGIG (reference sequence). Trimming pared 2 bases from V and 7 bases from J, leaving 8 bases between. This CDR3 reads CAWSYQIEAFF. The CDR3 DNA reads TGTGCCTGGAGTTACCAGATTGAAGCTTTCTTT.

This sequence joins TRBV29-1 and TRBJ2-2; D call uncertain. CDR3 length equals 12 residues. Trimming cost V 7 bases and J 6 bases, with 12 bases left between them. Germline values: CDR1 SQVTM, CDR2 ANQGSEA. The CDR3 nucleotides read TGCAGCGCCCCGGGTTGGGCCGGGGAGCTGTTTTTT. Protein sequence: CSAPGWAGELFF.

This chain connects TRBV29-1 to TRBJ2-7; D unclear. The CDR3 is 10 residues long. Germline V gene sequence: CDR1 SQVTM, CDR2 ANQGSEA. V was pared by 7 bases and J by 7 bases, with 11 bases between. CDR3 sequence (DNA): TGCAGCGCGTTAGCAGAAGAGCAGTACTTC. Its protein product is CSALAEEQYF.

This chain connects TRBV2 to TRBJ2-3; tentative D call: TRBD2 (5 bases). Per germline, CDR1 SNHLY and CDR2 FYNNEI. V dropped 6 bases and J dropped 2 bases, with 15 bases sitting between them. This CDR3 comprises 15 residues. CDR3 sequence reads: CASSRDSGYTDTQYF. The CDR3 DNA reads as TGTGCCAGCAGCCGGGATTCCGGCTACACAGATACGCAGTATTTT.

The sample holds a few counts of this clone. The chain's CDR3 is CASSPDPGPSTDTQYF. The CDR3 nucleotides read TGTGCCAGCAGTCCTGATCCGGGGCCTAGCACAGATACGCAGTATTTT. The J gene is TRBJ2-3, the V gene TRBV9; D may correspond to TRBD1 or TRBD2 (5 bases each). The CDR3 spans 16 residues. The germline V gene has CDR1 SGDLS and CDR2 YYNGEE. V was clipped by 5 bases and J by 0 bases, with 16 bases between them.

The chain carries TRBV4-2 and TRBJ1-1, with unresolved D. V lost 2 bases and J lost 1, with 8 bases in between. The CDR3 consists of 14 residues. Germline assignment: CDR1 LGHNA and CDR2 YNFKEQ. Written as DNA, the CDR3 is TGTGCCAGCAGCCAAAATTGGGAGAACACTGAAGCTTTCTTT. Amino acids: CASSQNWENTEAFF.

The V gene is TRBV9, the J gene TRBJ2-5; D remains unclear. The length of the CDR3 is 15 residues. Germline V gives CDR1 SGDLS, CDR2 YYNGEE. Trimming removed 2 bases at V and 5 bases at J, with 16 bases between. CDR3 amino acids: CASSVGANSGETQYF. Written as DNA, the CDR3 is TGTGCCAGCAGCGTCGGCGCGAATTCCGGGGAGACCCAGTACTTC.

The V and J genes are TRBV30 and TRBJ1-1; unclear D gene. Germline V lookup: CDR1 GTSNPN, CDR2 SVGIG (reference sequence). V was pared by 6 bases and J by 2 bases, with 4 bases between. This CDR3 contains 10 residues. DNA for the CDR3: TGTGCCTGCACAAACACTGAAGCTTTCTTT. Amino acid sequence: CACTNTEAFF.

J is TRBJ2-2 and V is TRBV30; D gene unclear. Germline V lookup: CDR1 GTSNPN, CDR2 SVGIG (reference sequence). Trimming left V 8 bases short and J 5 bases short, with 6 bases between. This CDR3 has 10 amino acids. This CDR3 is CALDTGELFF. CDR3 nucleotides: TGTGCCCTCGATACCGGGGAGCTGTTTTTT.

CDR3 amino acids: CASSRGSLETQYF. The CDR3 coding sequence is TGCGCCAGCAGCCGCGGTAGTCTGGAGACCCAGTACTTC. This chain links TRBV4-1 with TRBJ2-5; the D is unclear. V shed 4 bases and J shed 5 bases, with 11 bases lying between them. CDR3 size: 13 residues. Germline CDR1 reads MGHRA; CDR2 reads YSYEKL.

This clone was seen more than once but under ten times. Germline is not matched at one junction end, which may reflect a read error. The chain uses TRBV29-1 and TRBJ2-1; D tentatively fits TRBD1 or TRBD2 (6 bases each). Germline assignment: CDR1 SQVTM and CDR2 ANQGSEA. The CDR3 is 13 amino acids. CDR3 residues: CSGLGGSYYEQFF. CDR3 DNA: TGCAGCGGGCTGGGGGGCTCCTACTATGAGCAGTTCTTC.

The V and J genes are TRBV11-1 and TRBJ2-7; unclear D gene. Germline assignment: CDR1 SGHAT and CDR2 FQDESV (reference sequence). The V end was cut by 2 bases, the J end by 1 base, with 6 bases between. The CDR3 is made up of 13 amino acids. DNA of the CDR3: TGTGCCAGCAGCTTATCTGGATCCTACGAGCAGTACTTC. Amino acids: CASSLSGSYEQYF.